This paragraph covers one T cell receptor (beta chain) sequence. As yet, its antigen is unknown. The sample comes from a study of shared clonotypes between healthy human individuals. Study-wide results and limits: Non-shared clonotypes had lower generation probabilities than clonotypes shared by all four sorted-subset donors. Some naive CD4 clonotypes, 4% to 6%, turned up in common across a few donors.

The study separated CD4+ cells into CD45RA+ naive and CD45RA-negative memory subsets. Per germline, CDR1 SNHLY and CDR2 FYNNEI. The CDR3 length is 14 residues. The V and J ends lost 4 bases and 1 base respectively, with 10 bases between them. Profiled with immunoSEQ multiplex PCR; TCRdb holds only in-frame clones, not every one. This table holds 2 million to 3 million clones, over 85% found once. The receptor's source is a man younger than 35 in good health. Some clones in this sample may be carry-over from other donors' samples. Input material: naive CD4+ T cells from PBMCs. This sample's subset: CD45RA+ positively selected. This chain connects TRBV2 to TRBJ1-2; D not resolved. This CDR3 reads CASSGLQNNYGYTF. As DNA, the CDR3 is TGTGCCAGCAGTGGTCTCCAGAATAACTATGGCTACACCTTC.